The 31 T cell receptor beta chains below all came from one sample that was sequenced in a study of Tregs in tolerant kidney transplant recipients. This table comes from immunoSEQ multiplex PCR, and its TCRdb copy is limited to in-frame clones, with some not included. The data show some 66,000 clones, with roughly 92% seen just once and 9.5% to 13% held by the top ten. Specimen: CD8+ T cells from blood, collected before the transplant. These receptors were collected from a human donor who received a combined kidney and bone marrow transplant.

The J gene is TRBJ1-1, the V gene TRBV19; D is possibly TRBD1 (6 bases). The ends were cut back, 3 bases at V and 2 bases at J, with 10 bases in the middle. This CDR3 is 14 amino acids long. Germline CDR1 is LNHDA and CDR2 is SQIVND (reference sequence). In nucleotides, the CDR3 is TGTGCCAGTAGTATTGGACAGTCAAACACTGAAGCTTTCTTT. As protein: CASSIGQSNTEAFF.

The table lists this clone with a count of one. The J gene is TRBJ1-2, the V gene TRBV6-5; D perhaps matches TRBD1 (6 bases). Germline values: CDR1 MNHEY, CDR2 SVGAGI. CDR3 length equals 13 residues. V lost 2 bases and J 5 bases, leaving 9 bases between the germline ends. CDR3 DNA sequence: TGTGCCAGCAGTTACCCTCAGGGGTATGGCTACACCTTC. Its translation is CASSYPQGYGYTF.

V gene TRBV28 combines with J gene TRBJ2-3, with D perhaps matching TRBD2 (6 bases). This CDR3 is 15 amino acids long. Per the germline V gene, CDR1 is MDHEN and CDR2 is SYDVKM. The V gene lost 0 bases and the J gene lost 2 bases, with 9 bases spanning the gap. CDR3 bases: TGTGCCAGCAGTTTATGGGGGACTTACACAGATACGCAGTATTTT. This codes for CASSLWGTYTDTQYF.

This clone was seen a single time. The rearrangement joins TRBV2 to TRBJ2-3; 9 nucleotides match TRBD1. The trim removed 3 bases at V and 0 bases at J, leaving 4 bases unmatched. This CDR3 contains 16 residues. CDR1 and CDR2 (germline): SNHLY, FYNNEI. The CDR3 here is CASSDQDRGSTDTQYF. Here the CDR3 DNA reads TGTGCCAGCAGTGACCAGGACAGGGGAAGCACAGATACGCAGTATTTT.

This clone has more than one count but fewer than ten. The genes are TRBV6-5 and TRBJ2-7, with 7 bases that match TRBD1. The CDR3 runs 14 residues. Germline CDR1 MNHEY, CDR2 SVGAGI. The V and J ends lost 2 bases and 3 bases, in that order; junction bases with no gene match: 4. The CDR3 sequence is CASSYGTVGYEQYF. The CDR3 nucleotides are TGTGCCAGCAGTTACGGGACAGTCGGCTACGAGCAGTACTTC.

The chain uses TRBV9 and TRBJ2-1; D is possibly TRBD2 (5 bases). Per the germline V gene, CDR1 is SGDLS and CDR2 is YYNGEE. The CDR3 has 13 residues. The V end was cut by 0 bases, the J end by 8 bases, with 9 bases between. CDR3 nucleotide sequence: TGTGCCAGCAGCGTAGCTGCCGGGGATGAGCAGTTCTTC. It encodes CASSVAAGDEQFF.

The rearrangement links TRBV6-6 to TRBJ2-7; TRBD1 is a possible D gene (5 bases). This CDR3 is 16 amino acids long. Trimming stripped 7 bases from V and 3 bases from J, with 22 bases between. Germline CDR1 MNHNY, CDR2 SVGAGI (reference sequence). The CDR3 region has the DNA TGTGCCAGCACTAAATCGGTCGGGCAGGGAAGCTACGAGCAGTACTTC. Protein sequence: CASTKSVGQGSYEQYF.

The V and J genes are TRBV2 and TRBJ2-1; a weak D match, TRBD2 (6 bases). The CDR3 covers 15 residues. Per germline, CDR1 SNHLY and CDR2 FYNNEI. V lost 4 bases and J 6 bases, leaving 16 bases between the germline ends. CDR3 DNA: TGTGCCAGCAGTGGGGGGGACTCTCTGGGCAATGAGCAGTTCTTC. It specifies CASSGGDSLGNEQFF.

The chain recombines TRBV9 with TRBJ2-1, with 8 nucleotides matching TRBD2. This CDR3 region has 15 residues. Germline V CDR1 and CDR2: SGDLS, YYNGEE. J lost 0 bases, V lost 4 bases, and 3 bases had no gene match. Here the CDR3 DNA reads TGTGCCAGCAGCTCAAGCGGGAGCTCCTACAATGAGCAGTTCTTC. This translates into CASSSSGSSYNEQFF.

J is TRBJ2-2 and V is TRBV9, with D uncertain. The CDR3 loop spans 13 amino acids. The germline V gene encodes CDR1 SGDLS and CDR2 YYNGEE. V shed 5 bases and J shed 0 bases, with 5 bases lying between them. The CDR3 spells CASSETNTGELFF. The CDR3 DNA reads TGTGCCAGCAGTGAGACGAACACCGGGGAGCTGTTTTTT.

The chain is built from TRBV7-9 and TRBJ1-4; 8 bases are a match to TRBD1. The V segment lost 3 bases and the J segment 6 bases; nucleotides outside the gene matches: 9. The CDR3 runs 16 residues. The germline CDR1 and CDR2 sequences are SEHNR and FQNEAQ (reference sequence). The CDR3 DNA sequence: TGTGCCAGCAGCTTCTCCGCGGACAGGGCAGATGAAAAACTGTTTTTT. Protein sequence: CASSFSADRADEKLFF. Full variable domain (outside the CDR3, taken from reference TRBV7-9 and TRBJ1-4): DTGVSQNPRHKITKRGQNVTFRCDPISEHNRLYWYRQTLGQGPEFLTYFQNEAQLEKSRLLSDRFSAERPKGSFSTLEIQRTEQGDSAMYLCASSFSADRADEKLFFGSGTQLSVL.

The rearrangement links TRBV14 to TRBJ2-7, with no clear D. Germline CDR1 SGHDN, CDR2 FVKESK. The CDR3 has 12 amino acids. CDR3: CAPRSSSYEQYF. The CDR3 nucleotides read TGTGCTCCTCGGTCGAGCTCCTACGAGCAGTACTTC.

This clone has a single count. The chain uses TRBV7-9 and TRBJ1-5; D is ambiguous. Germline V CDR1 and CDR2: SEHNR, FQNEAQ (reference sequence). The V end lost 4 bases, the J end lost 2 bases, and 12 bases lay between the germline ends. The CDR3 is made up of 15 amino acids. The CDR3: CASSSSVSGNQPQHF. The CDR3 region has the DNA TGTGCCAGCAGCTCCTCAGTCTCAGGCAATCAGCCCCAGCATTTT.

The CDR3: CASSYGRRGDTEAFF. The CDR3, as DNA: TGTGCCAGTAGTTACGGGAGGCGCGGGGACACTGAAGCTTTCTTT. The chain carries TRBV19 and TRBJ1-1; D unclear. Germline V gene data show CDR1 as LNHDA and CDR2 as SQIVND (reference sequence). V was trimmed by 5 bases and J by 3 bases, leaving 16 bases between them. This CDR3 region has 15 residues.

This clone was counted once. The CDR3 DNA reads TGCAGCGTCCAAAGGGGAGATACGCAGTATTTT. It codes for CSVQRGDTQYF. The chain links TRBV29-1 to TRBJ2-3; a weak D match, TRBD1 (5 bases). V was cut by 6 bases and J by 5 bases, with 9 bases left in between. This CDR3 region has 11 residues. Germline loops: CDR1 SQVTM, CDR2 ANQGSEA.

The V and J genes are TRBV7-6 and TRBJ1-2; the D is unclear. Germline V lookup: CDR1 SGHVS, CDR2 FNYEAQ. Trimming stripped 5 bases from V and 8 bases from J, with 15 bases between. The CDR3 spans 13 residues. The chain's CDR3 is CASSEGGVWGYTF. The CDR3 nucleotides are TGTGCCAGCAGCGAGGGTGGGGTTTGGGGCTACACCTTC.

The rearrangement uses TRBV7-9 and TRBJ2-5; 8 nucleotides match TRBD2. Losses at the gene ends were 4 bases for V and 1 base for J; bases not matched to a gene: 2. The CDR3 runs to 14 residues. CDR1 and CDR2 from the germline V gene are SEHNR and FQNEAQ (reference sequence). CDR3 DNA: TGTGCCAGCAGCTACGGGACTAGCCAAGAGACCCAGTACTTC. As protein: CASSYGTSQETQYF.

The rearrangement links TRBV30 to TRBJ1-1; no definite D call. Trimming shortened V by 4 bases and J by 4 bases, and 10 bases separated the two germline ends. The CDR3 consists of 12 residues. The germline V gene encodes CDR1 GTSNPN and CDR2 SVGIG (reference sequence). CDR3 loop: CAWIWAGTEAFF. CDR3 nucleotides: TGTGCCTGGATCTGGGCCGGCACTGAAGCTTTCTTT.

The chain joins TRBV9 to TRBJ2-1, with TRBD2 identical over 8 bases. Germline V gives CDR1 SGDLS, CDR2 YYNGEE. The CDR3 totals 19 residues. Germline trimming cut 0 bases from V and 1 base from J; bases unmatched to any gene: 12. CDR3 residues: CASSVEGTNSGASYNEQFF. The CDR3 DNA reads as TGTGCCAGCAGCGTAGAAGGAACTAATAGCGGGGCATCCTACAATGAGCAGTTCTTC. The full variable domain, in which reference TRBV9 and TRBJ2-1 provide the parts outside the CDR3, is DSGVTQTPKHLITATGQRVTLRCSPRSGDLSVYWYQQSLDQGLQFLIQYYNGEERAKGNILERFSAQQFPDLHSELNLSSLELGDSALYFCASSVEGTNSGASYNEQFFGPGTRLTVL.

DNA for the CDR3: TGTGCCAGTAGTATACTAGCGGGAGATCGCAATGAGCAGTTCTTC. It is translated as CASSILAGDRNEQFF. The chain links TRBV19 to TRBJ2-1; TRBD2 matches at 10 bases. The CDR3 is 15 amino acids. In germline, CDR1 is LNHDA, CDR2 SQIVND (reference sequence). With 2 bases clipped from V and 6 bases from J, the junction kept 4 bases outside the gene matches.

About this clone: At one end the junction does not follow the germline gene, possibly because of a read error. The rearrangement links TRBV9 to TRBJ2-7; TRBD1 aligns across 8 bases. Germline CDR1 SGDLS, CDR2 YYNGEE. The CDR3 runs to 16 residues. CDR3 nucleotides: TGTGCCAGCAGGGTAGATGAAAAGGACAGGGTCTACGAGCAGTACTTC. Translating it yields CASRVDEKDRVYEQYF. Using reference TRBV9 and TRBJ2-7 for the parts outside the CDR3, the full variable domain is DSGVTQTPKHLITATGQRVTLRCSPRSGDLSVYWYQQSLDQGLQFLIQYYNGEERAKGNILERFSAQQFPDLHSELNLSSLELGDSALYFCASRVDEKDRVYEQYFGPGTRLTVT.

The V call is TRBV7-6, the J call TRBJ2-1; a possible D gene is TRBD1 (6 bases). This CDR3 is 14 amino acids long. Germline V gene lookup returns CDR1 SGHVS and CDR2 FNYEAQ. The germline V and J ends were trimmed by 5 bases and 9 bases, with 17 bases remaining between them. The CDR3 DNA sequence: TGTGCCAGCAGCCCAGCCGGGACATGGGCTGAGCAGTTCTTC. Its translation is CASSPAGTWAEQFF.

The chain recombines TRBV9 with TRBJ2-5; maybe TRBD2 (5 bases). V was pared by 0 bases and J by 1 base, with 10 bases between. CDR1 is SGDLS, CDR2 YYNGEE, per germline. The CDR3 is 15 amino acids. This chain's CDR3 is CASSVVGATQETQYF. The CDR3, as DNA: TGTGCCAGCAGCGTAGTGGGAGCGACCCAAGAGACCCAGTACTTC.

This chain joins TRBV5-6 and TRBJ2-5; TRBD1 matches 7 bases. This CDR3 is built from 13 residues. In germline, CDR1 is SGHDT, CDR2 YYEEEE. The V segment lost 3 bases and the J segment 11 bases; nucleotides outside the gene matches: 10. CDR3 nucleotides: TGTGCCAGCAGCTCCGGGACAGTAGGGGAGCAGTACTTC. Amino acid sequence: CASSSGTVGEQYF.

The rearrangement uses TRBV9 and TRBJ2-1; 11 nucleotides align to TRBD2. V dropped 4 bases and J dropped 8; count of bases not matched to a gene: 11. Looked up from germline, CDR1 is SGDLS and CDR2 is YYNGEE. The CDR3 runs to 16 residues. The CDR3 region is CASSPTILAGVDEQFF. CDR3 nucleotide sequence: TGTGCCAGCAGCCCAACTATACTAGCGGGAGTGGATGAGCAGTTCTTC.

This clone was observed a handful of times. This chain connects TRBV6-6 to TRBJ1-2; D is ambiguous. CDR1 and CDR2 (germline): MNHNY, SVGAGI (reference sequence). Trimming removed 0 bases from V and 2 bases from J, with 7 bases in between. The CDR3 extends over 14 amino acids. The CDR3 protein is CASSYSVENYGYTF. CDR3 DNA: TGTGCCAGCAGTTACTCGGTAGAAAACTATGGCTACACCTTC.

The chain couples TRBV15 to TRBJ1-5, with 9 positions matching TRBD1. The germline gives CDR1 LNHNV, CDR2 YYDKDF (reference sequence). This CDR3 has 15 amino acids. Trimming removed 6 bases from V and 6 bases from J; junction bases left unmatched: 9. This CDR3 reads CATSLDRGRGQPQHF. The CDR3 nucleotides are TGTGCCACCAGTCTGGACAGGGGAAGGGGTCAGCCCCAGCATTTT. Together with reference TRBV15 and TRBJ1-5, the CDR3 gives the full variable domain: DAMVIQNPRYQVTQFGKPVTLSCSQTLNHNVMYWYQQKSSQAPKLLFHYYDKDFNNEADTPDNFQSRRPNTSFCFLDIRSPGLGDTAMYLCATSLDRGRGQPQHFGDGTRLSIL.

The genes are TRBV7-9 and TRBJ1-5; tentative D call: TRBD1 (6 bases). Germline-derived CDR1 and CDR2 are SEHNR and FQNEAQ (reference sequence). Deletions cut 1 base from V and 10 bases from J, with 8 bases between. The CDR3 has 12 amino acids. The CDR3 coding sequence is TGTGCCAGCAGCTTAGACAGGGCCCCCCAGCATTTT. This codes for CASSLDRAPQHF. The full variable domain, completed using reference TRBV7-9 and TRBJ1-5, is DTGVSQNPRHKITKRGQNVTFRCDPISEHNRLYWYRQTLGQGPEFLTYFQNEAQLEKSRLLSDRFSAERPKGSFSTLEIQRTEQGDSAMYLCASSLDRAPQHFGDGTRLSIL.

V usage is TRBV10-3 and J usage is TRBJ2-1, with 9 bases that match TRBD2. This CDR3 is built from 18 residues. Trimming removed 1 base from V and 0 bases from J; junction bases left unmatched: 7. From germline, CDR1 is ENHRY and CDR2 SYGVKD. The CDR3: CAISEFSGSLSSYNEQFF. CDR3 nucleotide sequence: TGTGCCATCAGTGAGTTTAGCGGGAGCTTGAGCTCCTACAATGAGCAGTTCTTC.

V gene TRBV7-9 combines with J gene TRBJ1-1, with 7 bases matching TRBD1. Per germline, CDR1 SEHNR and CDR2 FQNEAQ (reference sequence). V gave up 6 bases and J gave up 3 bases; unmatched junction bases: 1. The CDR3 covers 12 residues. The CDR3 region has the DNA TGTGCCAGCAGACAGGGGTACACTGAAGCTTTCTTT. This translates into CASRQGYTEAFF.

The chain employs TRBV4-3 and TRBJ1-2; 7 positions agree with TRBD1. This CDR3 spans 14 amino acids. CDR1 is LGHNA and CDR2 is YSLEER in the germline V gene. The ends lost 0 bases at V and 4 bases at J; junction bases unmatched: 2. The CDR3 spells CASSQETGSYGYTF. The CDR3 coding sequence is TGCGCCAGCAGCCAAGAGACAGGGAGCTATGGCTACACCTTC.